Following are 10 T cell receptor beta chains from one sample sequenced in a study of CXCR3 chemokines and chemotherapy response in bladder cancer. Each CDR3 protein is one row after TCRdb ran MiXCR on the PCR reads. The table has 950 to 1,500 distinct CDR3 sequences, 15% to 20% seen once. This sample was obtained from a patient whose treatment included neoadjuvant chemotherapy. These receptors came from a human donor with bladder cancer that did not respond to neoadjuvant chemotherapy.

This clonotype ranks as medium-sized. This chain connects TRBV27 to TRBJ1-1, with 8 bases aligning to TRBD1. Germline V gene data show CDR1 as MNHEY and CDR2 as SMNVEV (reference sequence). The trim removed 2 bases at V and 1 base at J, leaving 3 bases unmatched. The CDR3 is made up of 15 amino acids. The CDR3 coding sequence is TGTGCCAGCAGTTTAGGGGACAGGCGGAACACTGAAGCTTTCTTT. Its translation is CASSLGDRRNTEAFF.

The chain uses TRBV4-1 and TRBJ2-5; D possibly corresponds to TRBD2 (5 bases). The CDR3 totals 16 residues. The germline gives CDR1 MGHRA, CDR2 YSYEKL. V was shortened by 3 bases and J by 2 bases, with 16 bases between the two germline ends. The chain's CDR3 is CASSHTDREIQETQYF. The CDR3 DNA sequence: TGCGCCAGCAGCCACACCGATAGGGAGATACAAGAGACCCAGTACTTC.

This clonotype was observed a few times. This chain links TRBV10-1 with TRBJ2-5; 7 bases align to TRBD1. V dropped 8 bases and J dropped 4; count of bases not matched to a gene: 4. This CDR3 has 12 residues. Looked up from germline, CDR1 is WNHNN and CDR2 is SYGVQD (reference sequence). This CDR3 reads CASSRDRETQYF. CDR3 DNA sequence: TGCGCCAGCTCCCGGGACAGAGAGACCCAGTACTTC.

This clonotype is medium-sized by share. This rearrangement joins TRBV6-1 to TRBJ1-3; D remains unclear. This CDR3 region has 15 residues. Germline CDR1 MNHNS, CDR2 SASEGT. V lost 5 bases, J lost 5 bases, and 16 bases lay in between. Written as DNA, the CDR3 is TGTGCCAGCAGTTTTGGATCGGACGGTAGAAACACCATATATTTT. Translated, it gives CASSFGSDGRNTIYF.

About this clonotype: A far larger clone is just one base off, so this is likely a read error. The chain carries TRBV6-6 and TRBJ2-7, with 8 bases fitting TRBD1. The CDR3 runs to 14 residues. Per germline, CDR1 MNHNY and CDR2 SVGAGI (reference sequence). CDR3 loop: CASTRTGTSYELYF. The DNA for the CDR3 is TGTGCCAGCACTCGGACAGGGACGTCCTACGAGCTGTACTTC.

The genes are TRBV27 and TRBJ2-7; the match to TRBD1 covers 12 bases. Germline loops: CDR1 MNHEY, CDR2 SMNVEV (reference sequence). J lost 0 bases, V lost 8 bases, and 11 bases had no gene match. This CDR3 comprises 17 residues. In nucleotides, the CDR3 is TGTGCCAGCCGAAGTAGGGCGGGACAGGGGGCCTCCTACGAGCAGTACTTC. This sequence encodes CASRSRAGQGASYEQYF.

This clonotype was counted at least ten times. V usage is TRBV27 and J usage is TRBJ1-5, with 7 bases fitting TRBD1. The CDR3 runs 15 residues. V dropped 4 bases and J dropped 3; count of bases not matched to a gene: 6. The germline V gene has CDR1 MNHEY and CDR2 SMNVEV (reference sequence). In DNA, the CDR3 is TGTGCCAGCAGTTCCGGACAGGCGAACAATCAGCCCCAGCATTTT. It is translated as CASSSGQANNQPQHF.

Relative to its sample, this clonotype is medium-sized. For the CDR3, the DNA is TGTGCCAGCACCCCTAGCGCGTACAATGAGCAGTTCTTC. Its protein is CASTPSAYNEQFF. The chain uses TRBV11-3 and TRBJ2-1; D may be TRBD2 (6 bases). The CDR3 is 13 residues long. The ends were cut back, 7 bases at V and 4 bases at J, with 11 bases in the middle. Germline loops: CDR1 SGHNT, CDR2 YENEEA.

This clonotype turned up a few times. The chain recombines TRBV12-3 or TRBV12-4 with TRBJ2-3, with 10 nucleotides matching TRBD2. The J segment lost 3 bases and the V segment lost 5 bases, leaving 14 bases of the junction unmatched. The CDR3 has 18 residues. CDR3 sequence (DNA): TGTGCCAGCAGTAACTTAGCGGGAGGAGTGTTTGGTACAGATACGCAGTATTTT. It is translated as CASSNLAGGVFGTDTQYF.

V usage is TRBV6-6 and J usage is TRBJ1-2, with 8 bases matching TRBD1. The length of the CDR3 is 17 residues. Germline V gene sequence: CDR1 MNHNY, CDR2 SVGAGI (reference sequence). The ends lost 10 bases at V and 6 bases at J; junction bases unmatched: 22. The CDR3: CANIFLQCPGQDDGYTF. The CDR3 DNA sequence: TGTGCCAACATCTTTCTTCAATGCCCGGGACAGGATGATGGCTACACCTTC.